The present T cell receptor beta chain was sequenced within a study of blood T cells in healthy people across ages. The V gene's germline CDR1 is DFQATT and CDR2 SNEGSKA (reference sequence). The length of the CDR3 is 13 residues. For the second PCR, which ran for about 6 to 11 cycles, a sample-barcoded 5' primer and a J-beta primer mix were used. The template-switch adaptor, which had 12 random nucleotides, put a tag on each cDNA molecule. TCRdb redid the calling of the 5' RACE reads with MiXCR, one entry per CDR3 protein. The sample contains 600,000 to 850,000 distinct CDR3 sequences, around 25% of which appear only once. This clonotype was seen only a few times. The sample also formed part of further work on T cells of mothers and their children.

Sequencing was done on a sample of blood. The rearrangement uses TRBV20-1 and TRBJ2-5; D might be TRBD1 (5 bases). The J call may be faulty, since TRBJ2-7 better matches the DNA end. The clonotype was recovered from a boy between 10 and 17 years old in good health. CDR3 nucleotides: TGCAGTGCTAGCCCCCAGGGATGGGGCGAGCAGTACTTC. It encodes CSASPQGWGEQYF.